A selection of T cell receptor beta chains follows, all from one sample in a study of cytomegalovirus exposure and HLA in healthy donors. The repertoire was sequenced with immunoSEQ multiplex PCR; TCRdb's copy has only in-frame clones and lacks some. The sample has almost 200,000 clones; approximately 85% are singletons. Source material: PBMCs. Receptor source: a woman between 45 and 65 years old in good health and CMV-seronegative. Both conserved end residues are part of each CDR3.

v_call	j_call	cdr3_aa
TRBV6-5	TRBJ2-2	CAGSLLAGELFF
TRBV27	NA	CASSIAGTGADYEQYF
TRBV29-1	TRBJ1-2	CSAEPGQNYGYTF
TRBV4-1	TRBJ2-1	CASSPGQGANEQFF
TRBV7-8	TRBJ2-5	CASSTLGQAEETQYF
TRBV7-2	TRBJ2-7	CASSYTGLPTDEQYF
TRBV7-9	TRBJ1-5	CASSNQNSNQPQHF
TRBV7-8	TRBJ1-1	CASSPPREGRNTEAFF
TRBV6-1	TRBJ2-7	CASSVTSGGPYEQYF
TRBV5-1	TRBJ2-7	CASSILPGTSSYEQYF
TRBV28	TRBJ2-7	CASTSGRYEQYF
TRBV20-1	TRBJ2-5	CSARANRAQYF
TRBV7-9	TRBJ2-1	CASSLEIAGGRLNEQFF
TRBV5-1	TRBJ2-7	CASSLRPPWTGRNEQYF
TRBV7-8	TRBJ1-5	CASSLVRGSNQPQHF
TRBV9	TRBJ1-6	CASSVGTSNSPLHF
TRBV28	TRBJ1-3	CASLPGGTGNTIYF
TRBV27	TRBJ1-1	CASSFRGLGNTEAFF
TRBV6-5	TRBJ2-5	CASSFSGLQGETQYF
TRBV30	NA	CACTGAEQYF
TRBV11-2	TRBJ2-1	CASSPQSSSYNEQFF
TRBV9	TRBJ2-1	CASSVDTSGEQFF
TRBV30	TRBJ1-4	CAWSGPRQGIGKLFF
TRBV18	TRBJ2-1	CASSPSAGNEQFF
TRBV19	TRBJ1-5	CASHTQGRGNQPQHF
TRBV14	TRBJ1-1	CASSQDAGQVLTEAFF
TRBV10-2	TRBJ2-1	CASRASAYEQFF
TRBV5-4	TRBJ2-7	CASSWDIGDSYEQYF
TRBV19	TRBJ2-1	CASSGQFYNEQFF
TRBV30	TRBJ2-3	CAWSPVGSPGDTQYF
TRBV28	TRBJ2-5	CASSLGTGGQETQYF
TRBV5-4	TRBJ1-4	CASSHGAVEKLFF
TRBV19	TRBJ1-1	CASGRTGSTEAFF
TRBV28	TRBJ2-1	CASSAPSGRAYNEQFF
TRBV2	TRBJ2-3	CASSEGLRDTQYF
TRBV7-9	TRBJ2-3	CASSSTSGRTIDTQYF
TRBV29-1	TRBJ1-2	CSVERHRGEGYTF
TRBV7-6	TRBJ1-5	CASSFLPGTGDQPQHF
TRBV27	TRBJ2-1	CASSIRGLDNEQFF
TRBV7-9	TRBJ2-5	CASSPRGRAYQETQYF
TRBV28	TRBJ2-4	CASSGRGQTFRKNIQYF